Ten or more counts support the clone carrying this T cell receptor (beta chain). The time point: newly diagnosed GD, antithyroid drugs for less than 3 months. RNA isolated from PBMCs was used to make the TCR library. EDTA tubes collected roughly 9 milliliters of peripheral blood. The data originate from a study of regulatory T cells in long-lasting Graves disease. Arm-PCR of CDR3 regions and iRepertoire HTBI primers were used to build TCR beta libraries. TCRdb called the multiplex PCR reads again in MiXCR, with one record for every CDR3 protein. The sample records around 250,000 distinct CDR3 sequences, more than 15% being singletons. V was shortened by 1 base and J by 1 base, with 16 bases between the two germline ends. The CDR3 runs 18 residues. Germline CDR1 and CDR2: SGHVS and FQNEAQ. The sample was also reused in another study, on T cells in Graves' hyperthyroidism and ophthalmopathy.

V and J are TRBV7-8 and TRBJ2-2; D might be TRBD1 (5 bases). The TCR comes from a woman in her 30s with Graves disease. The sequencing here drew on peripheral blood mononuclear cells (PBMCs), taken at new diagnosis, from a patient treated with antithyroid drugs. CDR3 sequence: CASSLEGFRQGNTGELFF. CDR3 nucleotides: TGTGCCAGCAGCTTAGAAGGGTTTCGTCAGGGGAACACCGGGGAGCTGTTTTTT.